The rows below give T cell receptor beta chains drawn from one sample of a study of T-cell memory formation after mild COVID-19. TCRdb analysed the 5' RACE reads with MiXCR anew, one entry per CDR3 protein. Of about 300,000 distinct CDR3 sequences listed, less than 20% are singletons. Sequencing used PBMCs or a T cell subset sorted from them (not recorded which). The origin of the receptors is a man between 18 and 29 years old who had mild COVID-19 (a few samples of this study predate the infection). Cell type and time point are not known. The CDR3 runs from the conserved cysteine through the conserved F or W. Fields, in order: D gene, V gene, CDR3 length, clone size, J gene, CDR3 DNA, CDR3 protein. The D gene is left open where the match is weak. Some rows have no size entry. The others give once, few or many, or a class for an expanded clone.

d_gene: NA; v_gene: TRBV6-5; len: 15; abundance: few; j_gene: TRBJ2-5; CDR3nt: TGTGCCAGCAGTAGCTTGGTGAAGCCTCAGGAGACCCAGTACTTC; CDR3aa: CASSSLVKPQETQYF
d_gene: TRBD1; v_gene: TRBV29-1; len: 14; abundance: NA; j_gene: TRBJ1-4; CDR3nt: TGCAGCGTTGAGCTCAGGGGGCTCGGTGAAAAACTGTTTTTT; CDR3aa: CSVELRGLGEKLFF
d_gene: NA; v_gene: TRBV20-1; len: 14; abundance: NA; j_gene: TRBJ2-1; CDR3nt: TGCAGTGCTAGGGTGCCGGGGAGGTACAATGAGCAGTTATTC; CDR3aa: CSARVPGRYNEQLF
d_gene: NA; v_gene: TRBV10-3; len: 12; abundance: NA; j_gene: TRBJ2-1; CDR3nt: TGTGCCATCAGTTCCACCTACAATGAGCAGTTCTTC; CDR3aa: CAISSTYNEQFF
d_gene: NA; v_gene: TRBV7-9; len: 15; abundance: NA; j_gene: TRBJ2-5; CDR3nt: TGTGCCAGCACGGACGAGGGGGGGGTCCAAGAGACCCAGTACTTC; CDR3aa: CASTDEGGVQETQYF
d_gene: NA; v_gene: TRBV19; len: 12; abundance: few; j_gene: TRBJ1-1; CDR3nt: TGTGCCAGTACGATGTTTGGCACTGAAGCTTTCTTT; CDR3aa: CASTMFGTEAFF
d_gene: TRBD1; v_gene: TRBV7-6; len: 15; abundance: NA; j_gene: TRBJ1-2; CDR3nt: TGTGCCAGCAGCCCACTCAGGGGGCATAGCTATGGCTACACCTTC; CDR3aa: CASSPLRGHSYGYTF
d_gene: NA; v_gene: TRBV29-1; len: 13; abundance: NA; j_gene: TRBJ1-1; CDR3nt: TGCAGCGTTGAAGACCTGGACGTCTCGAAAGCTTTCTTT; CDR3aa: CSVEDLDVSKAFF
d_gene: TRBD1; v_gene: TRBV6-5; len: 12; abundance: few; j_gene: TRBJ1-2; CDR3nt: TGTGCCAGCAGAACAGGGGTCCGGGGCTACACCTTC; CDR3aa: CASRTGVRGYTF
d_gene: NA; v_gene: TRBV5-1; len: 18; abundance: NA; j_gene: TRBJ2-2; CDR3nt: TGCGCCAGCAGCTTTTTCTTCTACGACAACTCTGCCACCGGGGAGCTGTTTTTT; CDR3aa: CASSFFFYDNSATGELFF
d_gene: NA; v_gene: TRBV28; len: 13; abundance: once; j_gene: TRBJ1-4; CDR3nt: TGTGCCAGCAGTTTGCGGGCCTCTGAAAAACTGTTTTTT; CDR3aa: CASSLRASEKLFF
d_gene: NA; v_gene: TRBV15; len: 13; abundance: many; j_gene: TRBJ2-5; CDR3nt: TGTGCCACCAGCAGACAGCTCCAAGAGACCCAGTACTTC; CDR3aa: CATSRQLQETQYF
d_gene: NA; v_gene: TRBV20-1; len: 13; abundance: few; j_gene: TRBJ1-4; CDR3nt: TGCAGTGCTAGCCGACAGGTTGTAGAAAAACTGTTTTTT; CDR3aa: CSASRQVVEKLFF
d_gene: NA; v_gene: TRBV3-1; len: 15; abundance: many; j_gene: TRBJ1-2; CDR3nt: TGTGCCAGCAGCCAAGGGAGAGCTAAGCCCTATGGCTACACCTTC; CDR3aa: CASSQGRAKPYGYTF
d_gene: NA; v_gene: TRBV27; len: 14; abundance: NA; j_gene: TRBJ1-1; CDR3nt: TGTGCCAGCTGCCGGAACAGGGTTTACACTGAAGCTTTCTTT; CDR3aa: CASCRNRVYTEAFF
d_gene: NA; v_gene: TRBV7-8; len: 15; abundance: NA; j_gene: TRBJ1-2; CDR3nt: TGTGCCAGCAGCACCCAAAGGGGTATCCGCTATGGCTACACCTTC; CDR3aa: CASSTQRGIRYGYTF
d_gene: NA; v_gene: TRBV7-9; len: 13; abundance: NA; j_gene: TRBJ2-5; CDR3nt: TGTGCCAGCAGCTTAGCGGACCGAGGGACCCAGTACTTC; CDR3aa: CASSLADRGTQYF
d_gene: NA; v_gene: TRBV12-3/TRBV12-4; len: 20; abundance: NA; j_gene: TRBJ2-6; CDR3nt: TGTGCCAGCAGTTTAAGGGTACAGAGCCTAGGCAGCTCTGGGGCCAACGTCCTGACTTTC; CDR3aa: CASSLRVQSLGSSGANVLTF
d_gene: TRBD1; v_gene: TRBV29-1; len: 12; abundance: few; j_gene: TRBJ1-2; CDR3nt: TGCAGCGTCCTCGACAGGGCCCATGGCTACACCTTC; CDR3aa: CSVLDRAHGYTF
d_gene: NA; v_gene: TRBV27; len: 15; abundance: NA; j_gene: TRBJ2-2; CDR3nt: TGTGCCAGCAGTTTACACAGGGCGGAAGCCGGGGAGCTGTTTTTT; CDR3aa: CASSLHRAEAGELFF